This entry lists 27 T cell receptor beta chains sequenced from one sample in a study of OX40 agonist ivuxolimab in advanced cancers. Profiled with immunoSEQ multiplex PCR; TCRdb holds only in-frame clones, not every one. Altogether 9,500 to 10,000 clones are present, roughly 90% being singletons, with the ten largest covering 9.5% to 15%. Sample: CD4+ or CD8+ T cells sorted from blood, taken in a trial of the OX40 agonist ivuxolimab. The source is an adult with an advanced solid tumor such as melanoma, head and neck, liver or kidney cancer.

The V gene is TRBV5-1, the J gene TRBJ2-7, with D possibly being TRBD1 (6 bases). The CDR3 is made up of 14 amino acids. Germline V gives CDR1 SGHRS, CDR2 YFSETQ. Trimming shortened V by 0 bases and J by 1 base, and 8 bases separated the two germline ends. CDR3 nucleotide sequence: TGCGCCAGCAGCTTGGATGGACAGTCCTACGAGCAGTACTTC. This translates into CASSLDGQSYEQYF.

The gene calls are TRBV7-9 and TRBJ2-2; possibly TRBD2 for D (6 bases). The germline gives CDR1 SEHNR, CDR2 FQNEAQ (reference sequence). The CDR3 is 16 amino acids. Deletions cut 2 bases from V and 4 bases from J, with 14 bases between. CDR3 in amino acids: CASSLPGVGGTGELFF. CDR3 nucleotide sequence: TGTGCCAGCAGCTTACCGGGAGTGGGCGGCACCGGGGAGCTGTTTTTT.

The gene calls are TRBV6-1 and TRBJ2-5, with D possibly called TRBD1 or TRBD2 (5 bases each). The CDR3 contains 13 residues. With 8 bases removed from V and 4 bases from J, the gap between germline ends came to 14 bases. Germline lookup yields CDR1 MNHNS and CDR2 SASEGT. CDR3 in amino acids: CASARERIETQYF. CDR3 DNA: TGTGCCAGCGCCAGGGAGAGAATAGAGACCCAGTACTTC.

V and J are TRBV19 and TRBJ1-4; D not certain. V dropped 3 bases and J dropped 4 bases, with 12 bases sitting between them. The germline gives CDR1 LNHDA, CDR2 SQIVND (reference sequence). The CDR3 totals 15 residues. CDR3 in amino acids: CASSIGKLDNEKLFF. The CDR3 bases are TGTGCCAGTAGTATCGGGAAGTTGGATAATGAAAAACTGTTTTTT.

The chain carries TRBV9 and TRBJ1-4; 8 bases line up with TRBD1. The CDR3 has 15 amino acids. Trimming took 2 bases from V and 4 from J; bases not matched to a gene: 4. Germline CDR1 SGDLS, CDR2 YYNGEE. DNA for the CDR3: TGTGCCAGCAGCGTTGGGACAGGATATAATGAAAAACTGTTTTTT. It yields the protein CASSVGTGYNEKLFF.

The CDR3 is CAWSVPGKATDTQYF. Here the CDR3 DNA reads TGTGCCTGGAGTGTACCAGGGAAGGCCACAGATACGCAGTATTTT. The genes are TRBV30 and TRBJ2-3, with D perhaps matching TRBD1 (5 bases). V lost 0 bases, J lost 2 bases, and 12 bases lay in between. The CDR3 length is 15 residues. CDR1 GTSNPN and CDR2 SVGIG come from the germline V gene (reference sequence).

CDR3 amino acids: CASSLRATGGTDTQYF. The CDR3, as DNA: TGTGCCAGCAGCCTCCGGGCGACAGGAGGCACAGATACGCAGTATTTT. This chain links TRBV5-4 with TRBJ2-3; TRBD1 might be the D (6 bases). Trimming left V 4 bases short and J 1 base short, with 16 bases between. Germline lookup yields CDR1 SGHNT and CDR2 YYREEE (reference sequence). The CDR3 covers 16 residues.

J is TRBJ2-1 and V is TRBV9; TRBD2 aligns across 9 bases. The CDR3 is made up of 15 amino acids. CDR1 is SGDLS and CDR2 is YYNGEE in the germline V gene. After removal of 2 bases from V and 8 bases from J, the junction contained 8 bases not matched to a gene. This chain's CDR3 is CASSVSAGGPDEQFF. The CDR3 DNA is TGTGCCAGCAGCGTTAGTGCGGGAGGGCCCGATGAGCAGTTCTTC.

The chain joins TRBV4-1 to TRBJ2-5, with D tentatively TRBD2 (6 bases). The CDR3 runs 16 residues. The V gene lost 4 bases and the J gene lost 2 bases, with 17 bases spanning the gap. The V gene's germline CDR1 is MGHRA and CDR2 YSYEKL. The CDR3 loop is CASSRSRQGGQETQYF. The CDR3 DNA follows: TGCGCCAGCAGCCGGAGTCGGCAGGGAGGTCAAGAGACCCAGTACTTC.

V is TRBV30 and J is TRBJ1-1, with D possibly matching TRBD1 (6 bases). Germline lookup yields CDR1 GTSNPN and CDR2 SVGIG (reference sequence). The V gene lost 4 bases and the J gene lost 1 base, with 19 bases spanning the gap. There are 16 residues in the CDR3. The CDR3 DNA is TGTGCCTGGAAAGGGACAACCGCAAAAAGGAACACTGAAGCTTTCTTT. Translation: CAWKGTTAKRNTEAFF.

V gene TRBV15 combines with J gene TRBJ2-3; 8 nucleotides line up with TRBD2. The CDR3 length is 15 residues. V was clipped by 0 bases and J by 8 bases; unmatched bases: 7. Germline CDR1 reads LNHNV; CDR2 reads YYDKDF (reference sequence). The CDR3 nucleotides read TGTGCCACCAGCAGAGATCGGGGACTAGGGGTTACGCAGTATTTT. It is translated as CATSRDRGLGVTQYF. Full variable domain (remainder filled in from reference TRBV15 and TRBJ2-3): DAMVIQNPRYQVTQFGKPVTLSCSQTLNHNVMYWYQQKSSQAPKLLFHYYDKDFNNEADTPDNFQSRRPNTSFCFLDIRSPGLGDTAMYLCATSRDRGLGVTQYFGPGTRLTVL.

This chain links TRBV4-2 with TRBJ2-3, with 14 bases aligning to TRBD2. From germline, CDR1 is LGHNA and CDR2 YNFKEQ. The CDR3 length is 18 residues. V was pared by 4 bases and J by 4 bases, with 10 bases of the junction left unmatched. In DNA, the CDR3 is TGTGCCAGCAGCCTGGGACTAGCGGGAGAGATGGGCGCAGATACGCAGTATTTT. Protein: CASSLGLAGEMGADTQYF.

V and J are TRBV6-5 and TRBJ1-5, with D perhaps TRBD1 (5 bases). Per the germline V gene, CDR1 is MNHEY and CDR2 is SVGAGI. With 4 bases removed from V and 7 bases from J, the gap between germline ends came to 14 bases. This CDR3 spans 14 amino acids. CDR3 DNA sequence: TGTGCCAGCAGTTCGAGGGGCCCCGGACAGCCCCAGCATTTT. Encoded protein: CASSSRGPGQPQHF.

The CDR3 DNA is TGTGCCAGCAGCCGGCGCAGATTGACAGATACGCAGTATTTT. This sequence encodes CASSRRRLTDTQYF. This sequence joins TRBV7-8 and TRBJ2-3; no reliable D call. This CDR3 spans 14 amino acids. V was clipped by 5 bases and J by 3 bases, with 12 bases between them. Germline-derived CDR1 and CDR2 are SGHVS and FQNEAQ.

The J gene is TRBJ1-2, the V gene TRBV19; 8 bases match TRBD1. Germline values: CDR1 LNHDA, CDR2 SQIVND (reference sequence). CDR3 length equals 14 residues. V trimming: 4 bases; J trimming: 7 bases; junction bases outside the gene matches: 8. The DNA of the CDR3 is TGTGCCAGTAGTAATACAGGGGGAGTCCGTGGCTACACCTTC. This codes for CASSNTGGVRGYTF.

This chain links TRBV18 with TRBJ1-1, with 7 bases aligning to TRBD1. The CDR3 is 13 residues long. In germline, CDR1 is KGHSH, CDR2 LQKENI. V lost 6 bases and J lost 3; bases outside the gene matches: 4. The CDR3 here is CASSLGQDTEAFF. The CDR3 nucleotides are TGTGCCAGCTCTCTTGGACAGGACACTGAAGCTTTCTTT.

The chain joins TRBV18 to TRBJ2-2; TRBD1 is a possible D gene (5 bases). In germline, CDR1 is KGHSH, CDR2 LQKENI. Trimming took 1 base from V and 2 from J, leaving 11 bases between them. This CDR3 region has 16 residues. The CDR3 loop is CASSPRNRYNTGELFF. In DNA form, the CDR3 reads TGTGCCAGCTCACCACGGAACAGGTATAACACCGGGGAGCTGTTTTTT.

The chain employs TRBV21-1 and TRBJ1-2; TRBD1, as called in the table, went unchecked against the DNA. TRBV21-1 corresponds to a pseudogene. The length of the CDR3 is 14 residues. In DNA form, the CDR3 reads TGTGCCAGCAGCCCCCCAGGGCAGGGTCGTGGCTACACCTTC. It yields the protein CASSPPGQGRGYTF.

The chain combines TRBV7-8 with TRBJ1-5; D is uncertain. Trimming removed 1 base from V and 6 bases from J, with 16 bases in between. The length of the CDR3 is 16 residues. CDR1 and CDR2 (germline): SGHVS, FQNEAQ. The CDR3 DNA is TGTGCCAGCAGCTTAGTCACCGGCTCGATGATTCAGCCCCAGCATTTT. Residues: CASSLVTGSMIQPQHF.

The V call is TRBV30, the J call TRBJ1-1, with D unclear. This CDR3 region has 14 residues. V lost 5 bases to trimming and J lost 0 bases, with 13 bases between them. Germline CDR1 reads GTSNPN; CDR2 reads SVGIG (reference sequence). The CDR3 DNA sequence: TGTGCCTGGGAACTTGGACGTTTGAACACTGAAGCTTTCTTT. It encodes CAWELGRLNTEAFF.

This clone was seen once. The CDR3 is CASRMTGGTNEKLFF. DNA of the CDR3: TGCGCCAGCAGAATGACAGGCGGAACTAATGAAAAACTGTTTTTT. The gene calls are TRBV5-1 and TRBJ1-4; D is possibly TRBD1 (6 bases). Deletions cut 5 bases from V and 1 base from J, with 12 bases between. The CDR3 loop spans 15 amino acids. The germline gives CDR1 SGHRS, CDR2 YFSETQ.

The rearrangement joins TRBV7-9 to TRBJ2-2; D is perhaps TRBD1 (6 bases). Germline CDR1 is SEHNR and CDR2 is FQNEAQ (reference sequence). The CDR3 has 15 residues. V lost 5 bases and J 1 base, leaving 11 bases between the germline ends. The CDR3 nucleotides read TGTGCCAGCAGCCCTCCGGGACAGAACACCGGGGAGCTGTTTTTT. The encoded protein is CASSPPGQNTGELFF.

V is TRBV18 and J is TRBJ2-5; either TRBD1 or TRBD2 may fit D (5 bases each). CDR3 length: 13 amino acids. Trimming pared 3 bases from V and 0 bases from J, leaving 5 bases between. The V gene's germline CDR1 is KGHSH and CDR2 LQKENI. The CDR3 DNA sequence: TGTGCCAGCTCACCGGGACACCAAGAGACCCAGTACTTC. The encoded protein is CASSPGHQETQYF.

The chain uses TRBV5-1 and TRBJ2-7; tentative D call: TRBD2 (5 bases). Germline V gene data show CDR1 as SGHRS and CDR2 as YFSETQ. The CDR3 runs 14 residues. Trimming stripped 2 bases from V and 3 bases from J, with 12 bases between. CDR3 sequence (DNA): TGCGCCAGCAGCTTAGGAGGTTTGATCTACGAGCAGTACTTC. It specifies CASSLGGLIYEQYF.

The chain is built from TRBV5-5 and TRBJ2-5; 8 bases map to TRBD1. Germline loops: CDR1 SGHKS, CDR2 YYEKEE (reference sequence). This CDR3 comprises 15 residues. J was trimmed by 5 bases and V by 2 bases; bases with no gene match: 8. In DNA, the CDR3 is TGTGCCAGCAGCTTCTATACAGGGGGTAGGGAGACCCAGTACTTC. Translated: CASSFYTGGRETQYF. Looking up the rest from reference TRBV5-5 and TRBJ2-5 gives the full variable domain: DAGVTQSPTHLIKTRGQQVTLRCSPISGHKSVSWYQQVLGQGPQFIFQYYEKEERGRGNFPDRFSARQFPNYSSELNVNALLLGDSALYLCASSFYTGGRETQYFGPGTRLLVL.

The rearrangement uses TRBV2 and TRBJ2-5; TRBD2 aligns across 8 bases. V shed 7 bases and J 5 bases; nucleotides not matched to a gene: 12. This CDR3 has 15 amino acids. Per germline, CDR1 SNHLY and CDR2 FYNNEI. The CDR3: CASKAEREFKETQYF. CDR3 coding DNA: TGTGCCAGCAAAGCGGAGCGGGAGTTCAAGGAGACCCAGTACTTC. Variable domain in full (rest from reference TRBV2 and TRBJ2-5): EPEVTQTPSHQVTQMGQEVILRCVPISNHLYFYWYRQILGQKVEFLVSFYNNEISEKSEIFDDQFSVERPDGSNFTLKIRSTKLEDSAMYFCASKAEREFKETQYFGPGTRLLVL.

V gene TRBV6-5 combines with J gene TRBJ2-5; no firm D call. Germline-derived CDR1 and CDR2 are MNHEY and SVGAGI. The CDR3 has 14 residues. Trimming pared 4 bases from V and 1 base from J, leaving 10 bases between. DNA of the CDR3: TGTGCCAGCAGTTTGTACAGAACCCAAGAGACCCAGTACTTC. This translates into CASSLYRTQETQYF.